This T cell receptor beta chain comes out of a study of blood T cell repertoires in COVID-19. Study at large: The origin of the acute and convalescent COVID-19 samples was the United States, Italy and Spain. PBMCs, B-cell-depleted T cells, or T cells provided the cDNA or gDNA that made up the material.

As processed by the authors: Amplified reference gene primers provided the basis for estimating nucleated cell counts. This table comes from immunoSEQ multiplex PCR, and its TCRdb copy is limited to in-frame clones, with some not included. For V, J and clone size, that table is used; D and trimming come from the DNA. The data contain roughly 200,000 clones, about 85% of them singletons. The germline V gene has CDR1 SQVTM and CDR2 ANQGSEA. This CDR3 spans 14 amino acids. The trim removed 1 base at V and 4 bases at J, leaving 3 bases unmatched. Sequencing was performed on peripheral blood. The origin of this receptor is a woman between 35 and 50 years old with COVID-19, enrolled during active disease. V usage is TRBV29-1 and J usage is TRBJ1-1, with 10 bases fitting TRBD1. CDR3 nucleotides: TGCAGCGTTGAAGCGCGGACAGGGGGCACTGAAGCTTTCTTT. Amino acid sequence: CSVEARTGGTEAFF. Together with reference TRBV29-1 and TRBJ1-1, the CDR3 gives the full variable domain: SAVISQKPSRDICQRGTSLTIQCQVDSQVTMMFWYRQQPGQSLTLIATANQGSEATYESGFVIDKFPISRPNLTFSTLTVSNMSPEDSSIYLCSVEARTGGTEAFFGQGTRLTVV.